This TCR beta chain appears in the sequencing data of a study of identical twins. General study results and limits: There was more out-of-frame TCR alpha sharing in monozygotic twins than models estimated. Insertions ran lower in abundant cord blood beta clonotypes, though not in memory repertoires.

TCRdb reprocessed the 5' RACE reads with MiXCR, giving one entry per CDR3 protein. The sample has about 520,000 distinct CDR3 sequences; less than 25% are singletons. A few counts support this clonotype. What it recognizes is unknown. Per germline, CDR1 LNHNV and CDR2 YYDKDF (reference sequence). V lost 0 bases to trimming and J lost 8 bases, with 9 bases between them. This CDR3 contains 13 residues. A further study also used this sample, focusing on T cells expressing NK-cell markers. Per that study: Repertoires of TCR beta were obtained from T cells sorted as CD3+CD56+NKG2C+, CD3+CD56+NKG2C- and CD3+CD56-NKG2C+. An anti-gamma-delta TCR antibody was added in several experiments. It restricted sorting to alpha-beta TCR-expressing T cells.

The sequence was obtained from a woman between 18 and 29 years old in good health. The sample consisted of CD4+ T cells sorted from blood. The rearrangement joins TRBV15 to TRBJ2-3; D call uncertain. The CDR3 DNA reads as TGTGCCACCAGCAGAGATCTAGGTGGTACGCAGTATTTT. It translates to CATSRDLGGTQYF.